Presented here are 7 T cell receptor beta chains from one specimen sequenced in a study of T cells in Graves' hyperthyroidism and ophthalmopathy (dated by TCRdb to between 2017 and 2020). Library preparation used multiplex PCR. Sequencing relied on an Illumina HiSeq 2000. The TCR beta CDR3 regions were amplified from the RNA transcripts. The TCR CDR3 was subjected to a first round of RT-PCR using the HTBI primer set and the Qiagen OneStep RT-PCR kit. TCRdb itself trimmed the public reads at Q25 with fastp, ran MiXCR and retained productive beta chains. Merged by CDR3 protein, the rows form single entries marked with the most common genes and DNA. The sample contains about 840,000 distinct CDR3 sequences, over 35% of them found a single time. The ten largest make up 7.5% to 9.5% of the sample. Material for sequencing was blood. The origin of the receptors is a man younger than 30 with Graves' hyperthyroidism.

J is TRBJ2-7 and V is TRBV7-2; D perhaps matches TRBD2 (7 bases). The CDR3 contains 15 residues. Germline CDR1 and CDR2: SGHTA and FQGNSA. Between the trimmed V and J ends, which lost 1 base and 4 bases, there was a span of 14 bases. The CDR3 region is CASSLGRGGLYEQYF. Written as DNA, the CDR3 is TGTGCCAGCAGCTTAGGGCGCGGGGGCTTGTACGAGCAGTACTTC.

This clonotype has more than one count but fewer than ten. The chain uses TRBV9 and TRBJ2-1; D is undetermined. Germline CDR1 and CDR2: SGDLS and YYNGEE. The CDR3 runs 9 residues. The ends were cut back, 7 bases at V and 8 bases at J, with 4 bases in the middle. This chain's CDR3 is CASGDEQFF. CDR3 DNA: TGTGCCAGCGGGGATGAGCAGTTCTTC.

The chain has TRBV29-1 and TRBJ2-7; 9 bases are a match to TRBD1. Trimming took 6 bases from V and 5 from J; bases not matched to a gene: 11. CDR1 is SQVTM, CDR2 ANQGSEA, per germline. The CDR3 has 14 residues. The CDR3 sequence: CSVSPGDRVHEQYF. DNA of the CDR3: TGCAGCGTAAGCCCGGGGGACAGGGTCCACGAGCAGTACTTC.

The chain combines TRBV10-3 with TRBJ1-6; 10 bases are a match to TRBD1. The ends lost 10 bases at V and 0 bases at J; junction bases unmatched: 6. CDR3 size: 16 residues. CDR1 and CDR2 from the germline V gene are ENHRY and SYGVKD. CDR3 protein: CATGTGDSSYNSPLHF. The DNA of the CDR3 is TGTGCCACCGGGACAGGGGATAGCTCCTATAATTCACCCCTCCACTTT.

Ten or more counts support this clonotype. The chain employs TRBV9 and TRBJ2-5, with D possibly TRBD1 on 8 matching bases. Germline V lookup: CDR1 SGDLS, CDR2 YYNGEE. The CDR3 is 14 amino acids. V dropped 3 bases and J dropped 5 bases, with 14 bases sitting between them. For the CDR3, the DNA is TGTGCCAGCAGCGGGACAGGGCGGGAGGAGACCCAGTACTTC. Translated: CASSGTGREETQYF. The full variable domain, with the rest looked up from reference TRBV9 and TRBJ2-5, is DSGVTQTPKHLITATGQRVTLRCSPRSGDLSVYWYQQSLDQGLQFLIQYYNGEERAKGNILERFSAQQFPDLHSELNLSSLELGDSALYFCASSGTGREETQYFGPGTRLLVL.

The rearrangement uses TRBV12-3 or TRBV12-4 and TRBJ1-3; TRBD1 matches 9 bases. The CDR3 is 16 residues long. The trim removed 4 bases at V and 5 bases at J, leaving 9 bases unmatched. The CDR3 DNA reads as TGTGCCAGCAGTTCGACGGCCGACAGGGGGAGAAACACCATATATTTT. Protein product: CASSSTADRGRNTIYF.

In this sample, this clonotype turned up a few times. V and J are TRBV11-2 and TRBJ1-5; D is unclear. Trimming took off 3 bases at V and 3 bases at J, with 6 bases between the two ends. Germline CDR1 SGHAT, CDR2 FQNNGV. The CDR3 loop spans 13 amino acids. CDR3 amino acids: CASSLEHNQPQHF. CDR3 nucleotide sequence: TGTGCCAGCAGCTTGGAGCACAATCAGCCCCAGCATTTT.